This TCR beta chain was obtained from a study of T cells in Graves' hyperthyroidism and ophthalmopathy. General study results and limits: Ophthalmopathy was model-predicted a median roughly 6.2 months pre-onset.

A roughly 9.7 ml volume of fresh peripheral blood provided the PBMCs. To note about this clonotype: Its target is not known. Sequence at one end of the junction differs from germline and may be a read error.

TCR beta CDR3 regions were amplified from RNA. A first-round RT-PCR of the TCR CDR3 used the HTBI primer set. Each CDR3 protein gets one entry after TCRdb re-called the multiplex PCR reads with MiXCR. The sample contains 300,000 to 450,000 distinct CDR3 sequences, around 14% of which appear only once. The clonotype originates from a woman aged 60-70 years with Graves' hyperthyroidism. The sample comprised blood.

CDR3 sequence (DNA): TGTGCCAGCGGTTTCCTGGGGGCCAACGTCCTGACTTTC. It yields the protein CASGFLGANVLTF. This chain connects TRBV27 to TRBJ2-6; no definite D call. This CDR3 is 13 amino acids long. From germline, CDR1 is MNHEY and CDR2 SMNVEV (reference sequence). Looking up the rest from reference TRBV27 and TRBJ2-6 gives the full variable domain: EAQVTQNPRYLITVTGKKLTVTCSQNMNHEYMSWYRQDPGLGLRQIYYSMNVEVTDKGDVPEGYKVSRKEKRNFPLILESPSPNQTSLYFCASGFLGANVLTFGAGSRLTVL.